These T cell receptor beta chains were read from a single sample in a study of cytomegalovirus exposure and HLA in healthy donors. The data were produced by immunoSEQ multiplex PCR, yet TCRdb's version contains in-frame clones alone and is incomplete. The data show about 190,000 clones, 75% to 90% seen once. The sequenced sample was PBMCs. These receptors originate from a man aged 25 to 45 in good health and CMV-seronegative. Each CDR3 is given without its conserved first and last residue.

V gene | CDR3 protein
TRBV6-1 | ASTGAGGQPQH
TRBV6-1 | ASKQHNQPQH
TRBV28 | ASKLAGAGNEQY
TRBV11-1 | ASSSWTSN
TRBV7-8 | ASSLEGGRAYEQY
TRBV7-9 | SSSLQLGQRGTEAF
TRBV7-9 | ASRKAWGTRPEDTQY
TRBV28 | ASSFSTGGGQPQH
TRBV2 | ASRREVTEAF
TRBV7-9 | SSSLWTGENYGYT
TRBV25-1 | ASSDKGSGLPS
TRBV6-6 | ASSRTGTNTGELF
TRBV30 | AWSVNRGYEQF
TRBV7-9 | ASSPALVQVDTEAF
TRBV10-2 | ASGGLAAADTQY
TRBV29-1 | SVDLWTGSGEQY
TRBV27 | ASSLSGGAGGYT
TRBV5-1 | ASSSPGGSSEQY
TRBV11-2 | ASSEAGGTQY
TRBV19 | ASSISGAGSNEQF
TRBV11-2 | ASSPQGTGTDTQY
TRBV1 | TSSPRTSGRIMDTQY
TRBV28 | ASSTGLGPQH
TRBV7-9 | SSRRDTSPGNTIY
TRBV27 | ASKRRGSGANVLT
TRBV19 | ASSIGTGTDTQY
TRBV5-6 | ASSSRQGWAEKLF
TRBV7-9 | ASSLVRDRGWAF
TRBV11-2 | ASSSPRSPWQETQY
TRBV9 | ASSPGLAENYEQY
TRBV28 | ASSFDEQF
TRBV6-4 | ASSPGTLNTGELF
TRBV6-5 | ASSRDRGPDGGYT
TRBV28 | ASAGGATSRVTQY
TRBV21-1 | ASSKKGKNRGTGSYEQY
TRBV7-9 | SSSSYVSGAENTEAF
TRBV6-1 | ASSGGTGWAGELF
TRBV27 | ASSLGQEETQY
TRBV7-9 | ASSLVVAASTDTQY
TRBV30 | AWSVLSSSGDYEQY
TRBV4-1 | ASSQEQNRVYEQY
TRBV6-1 | ALERTGYYGYT
TRBV14 | ASSQVSGLFRY